Listed below are T cell receptor beta chains from one sample, sequenced in a study of T-cell reconstitution after alpha-beta-depleted transplantation in children. MiXCR was run by TCRdb on the PCR reads, yielding one entry per CDR3 protein. This repertoire shows roughly 350,000 distinct CDR3 sequences, around 16% found once; its top ten account for roughly 40%. This material consisted of PBMCs, mostly from graft donor cells, taken 360 days after TCRalphabeta/CD19-depleted stem cell transplant. All receptors come from a male patient under 10 years old who had a stem cell transplant for acute lymphoblastic leukemia, so the T cells may come from the graft donor. CDR3s include the opening cysteine and the closing phenylalanine or tryptophan. A D gene is named only where the DNA matches it firmly. Clone size is shown for a subset of rows, as once, few, many or a class of expanded clone.

v_gene: TRBV4-1
abundance: .
j_gene: TRBJ1-2
d_gene: .
CDR3nt: TGCGCCAGCAGCCAAGCTCCGGGAGACTATGGCTACACCTTC
CDR3aa: CASSQAPGDYGYTF

v_gene: TRBV30
abundance: .
j_gene: TRBJ1-1
d_gene: TRBD1
CDR3nt: TGTGCCTGGAGTGTATATGAGGGGACAGCGAACACTGAAGCTTTCTTT
CDR3aa: CAWSVYEGTANTEAFF

v_gene: TRBV12-3/TRBV12-4
abundance: many
j_gene: TRBJ2-4
d_gene: .
CDR3nt: TGTGCCAGCAGTCCCGGTGGGGACCTAAAAAACATTCAGTACTTC
CDR3aa: CASSPGGDLKNIQYF

v_gene: TRBV4-3
abundance: few
j_gene: TRBJ2-3
d_gene: .
CDR3nt: TGCGCCAGCAGCCAAGGACCCTTATCGACAGATACGCAGTATTTT
CDR3aa: CASSQGPLSTDTQYF

v_gene: TRBV12-3/TRBV12-4
abundance: many
j_gene: TRBJ2-1
d_gene: .
CDR3nt: TGTGCCAGCAGCGCTAGCGCGTACAATGAGCAGTTCTTC
CDR3aa: CASSASAYNEQFF

v_gene: TRBV20-1
abundance: .
j_gene: TRBJ1-1
d_gene: .
CDR3nt: TGCAGTGCTAGAGAGGGAGGACCGAACACTGAAGCTTTCTTT
CDR3aa: CSAREGGPNTEAFF

v_gene: TRBV6-1
abundance: .
j_gene: TRBJ2-7
d_gene: TRBD2
CDR3nt: TGTGCCAGCAGTGAAGCGTTGGGGGGGGGCTACGAGCAGTACTTC
CDR3aa: CASSEALGGGYEQYF

v_gene: TRBV12-3/TRBV12-4
abundance: .
j_gene: TRBJ2-1
d_gene: .
CDR3nt: TGTGCCAGCAGTTTGAGTTCCCTAATAGCGGACCCCTACAATGAGCAGTTCTTC
CDR3aa: CASSLSSLIADPYNEQFF

v_gene: TRBV4-1
abundance: many
j_gene: TRBJ2-3
d_gene: .
CDR3nt: TGCGCCAGCAGCCAAGAGGTGGAGTCCGATACGCAGTATTTT
CDR3aa: CASSQEVESDTQYF

v_gene: TRBV3-1
abundance: few
j_gene: TRBJ2-7
d_gene: TRBD2
CDR3nt: TGTGCCAGCAGCCAAGTGCCTAGCGGACCCTACGAGCAGTACTTC
CDR3aa: CASSQVPSGPYEQYF

v_gene: TRBV12-3/TRBV12-4
abundance: .
j_gene: TRBJ2-3
d_gene: TRBD2
CDR3nt: TGTGCCAGCAGACCAAATCGGGACTACTCCGATACGCAGTATTTT
CDR3aa: CASRPNRDYSDTQYF

v_gene: TRBV3-1
abundance: .
j_gene: TRBJ2-7
d_gene: .
CDR3nt: TGTGCCAGCAGCCAAGGGTCAGACCCACTCTACGAGCAGTACTTC
CDR3aa: CASSQGSDPLYEQYF

v_gene: TRBV4-3
abundance: few
j_gene: TRBJ1-6
d_gene: .
CDR3nt: TGCGCCAGCAGCCAAGGCCGACTGGGGAATTCACCCCTCCACTTT
CDR3aa: CASSQGRLGNSPLHF

v_gene: TRBV28
abundance: many
j_gene: TRBJ2-7
d_gene: TRBD2
CDR3nt: TGTGCCAGCAGTTTAGGGCTCGATGGGGCCGGGCGGGAGCACGAGCAGTACTTC
CDR3aa: CASSLGLDGAGREHEQYF

v_gene: TRBV7-9
abundance: .
j_gene: TRBJ2-7
d_gene: .
CDR3nt: TGTGCCAGCAGCCCCCCTGGGGGACTGATGAGCTCCTACGAGCAGTACTTC
CDR3aa: CASSPPGGLMSSYEQYF

v_gene: TRBV5-1
abundance: many
j_gene: TRBJ2-7
d_gene: .
CDR3nt: TGCGCCAGCAGGTCTCGAGGGAGGAGCTACGAGCAGTACTTC
CDR3aa: CASRSRGRSYEQYF

v_gene: TRBV11-2
abundance: few
j_gene: TRBJ2-4
d_gene: .
CDR3nt: TGTGCCAGCAGCGACATCAGGGAGGCCAAAAACATTCAGTACTTC
CDR3aa: CASSDIREAKNIQYF

v_gene: TRBV25-1
abundance: .
j_gene: TRBJ2-7
d_gene: .
CDR3nt: TGTGCCAGCAGTGAGAACGGCGAGCAGTACTTC
CDR3aa: CASSENGEQYF

v_gene: TRBV20-1
abundance: .
j_gene: TRBJ1-4
d_gene: .
CDR3nt: TGCAGTGCTAGGCCCGGTCCGAAACTGTTTTTT
CDR3aa: CSARPGPKLFF

v_gene: TRBV4-3
abundance: .
j_gene: TRBJ2-7
d_gene: TRBD2
CDR3nt: TGCGCCAGCAGCCAAGTATGGGCGGGAGTAAACTACGAGCAGTACTTC
CDR3aa: CASSQVWAGVNYEQYF

v_gene: TRBV5-6
abundance: many
j_gene: TRBJ2-1
d_gene: TRBD2
CDR3nt: TGTGCCAGCAGCTTCCGCCGACTAGCGGGAGTCGGTGAGCAGTTCTTC
CDR3aa: CASSFRRLAGVGEQFF

v_gene: TRBV2
abundance: .
j_gene: TRBJ2-7
d_gene: .
CDR3nt: TGTGCCAGCATGGGGAGGGGGCCCTACGAGCAGTACTTC
CDR3aa: CASMGRGPYEQYF

v_gene: TRBV4-2
abundance: few
j_gene: TRBJ2-3
d_gene: .
CDR3nt: TGTGCCAGCAGCCAAGACTATGTTGACACAGATACGCAGTATTTT
CDR3aa: CASSQDYVDTDTQYF

v_gene: TRBV24-1
abundance: few
j_gene: TRBJ2-7
d_gene: .
CDR3nt: TGTGCCACCAGTGATAGGAGGGGAGGCAGGAACGAGCAGTACTTC
CDR3aa: CATSDRRGGRNEQYF

v_gene: TRBV28
abundance: few
j_gene: TRBJ1-3
d_gene: .
CDR3nt: TGTGCCAGCAGTTCCCCTCCGGGGGGGCTTGGAGTACATTTT
CDR3aa: CASSSPPGGLGVHF

v_gene: TRBV20-1
abundance: few
j_gene: TRBJ2-5
d_gene: .
CDR3nt: TGCAGTGCACCCTACCCGGGAGCAGGGGAGACCCAGTACTTC
CDR3aa: CSAPYPGAGETQYF

v_gene: TRBV21-1
abundance: .
j_gene: TRBJ2-3
d_gene: .
CDR3nt: TGTGCCAGCAGCAAACCTAATCGGGATACGCAGTATTTT
CDR3aa: CASSKPNRDTQYF

v_gene: TRBV12-3/TRBV12-4
abundance: .
j_gene: TRBJ2-1
d_gene: TRBD1
CDR3nt: TGTGCCAGCAGTCAAACCGACAGGGGCGAGCAGTTCTTC
CDR3aa: CASSQTDRGEQFF

v_gene: TRBV7-2
abundance: .
j_gene: TRBJ2-2
d_gene: TRBD2
CDR3nt: TGTGCCAGCAGCCTAACTAGCGGGAGCGTCACCGGGGAGCTGTTTTTT
CDR3aa: CASSLTSGSVTGELFF

v_gene: TRBV2
abundance: .
j_gene: TRBJ2-2
d_gene: TRBD1
CDR3nt: TGTGCCAGCGGGGACAGGATAGGATTAAACCCAGGGGGGCCCACCGGGGAGCTGTTTTTT
CDR3aa: CASGDRIGLNPGGPTGELFF

v_gene: TRBV7-9
abundance: few
j_gene: TRBJ2-2
d_gene: .
CDR3nt: TGTGCCAGCAGCCCCCCAAACAGGGCTTTTAACACCGGGGAGCTGTTTTTT
CDR3aa: CASSPPNRAFNTGELFF

v_gene: TRBV7-9
abundance: many
j_gene: TRBJ2-5
d_gene: .
CDR3nt: TGTGCCAGCAGCTTGAGGCCAATGAGTGGAAGAGAGACCCAGTACTTC
CDR3aa: CASSLRPMSGRETQYF

v_gene: TRBV30
abundance: .
j_gene: TRBJ2-1
d_gene: .
CDR3nt: TGTGCCTGGAGTGTTCAGATCGACCTCCTAGGGATGAATGAGCAGTTCTTC
CDR3aa: CAWSVQIDLLGMNEQFF

v_gene: TRBV30
abundance: few
j_gene: TRBJ2-4
d_gene: .
CDR3nt: TGTGCCTGGAGTACCCGGTCCAAAAACATTCAGTACTTC
CDR3aa: CAWSTRSKNIQYF

v_gene: TRBV4-2
abundance: .
j_gene: TRBJ2-7
d_gene: .
CDR3nt: TGTGCCAGCAGCCAAACCTCAACAGCGTCCTACGAGCAGTACTTC
CDR3aa: CASSQTSTASYEQYF

v_gene: TRBV5-6
abundance: few
j_gene: TRBJ2-2
d_gene: TRBD1
CDR3nt: TGTGCCAGCAGCTTTGGACAGGAGAACACCGGGGAGCTGTTTTTT
CDR3aa: CASSFGQENTGELFF

v_gene: TRBV27
abundance: few
j_gene: TRBJ1-5
d_gene: .
CDR3nt: TGTGCCAGCAACCCTAGGGGGGGCCTAGGTCAGCCCCAGCATTTT
CDR3aa: CASNPRGGLGQPQHF

v_gene: TRBV7-2
abundance: .
j_gene: TRBJ1-3
d_gene: .
CDR3nt: TGTGCCAGCAGCTTAGAGGGGGTTCAGTCTGGAAACACCATATATTTT
CDR3aa: CASSLEGVQSGNTIYF

v_gene: TRBV25-1
abundance: few
j_gene: TRBJ2-3
d_gene: TRBD1
CDR3nt: TGTGCCAGCTGTGGGACAGGCCTCACAGATACGCAGTATTTT
CDR3aa: CASCGTGLTDTQYF

v_gene: TRBV11-2
abundance: few
j_gene: TRBJ2-1
d_gene: TRBD2
CDR3nt: TGTGCCAGCAGCTCCGCAGACGGTAGCGGGAGACCCTACAATGAGCAGTTCTTC
CDR3aa: CASSSADGSGRPYNEQFF

v_gene: TRBV4-2
abundance: .
j_gene: TRBJ2-7
d_gene: .
CDR3nt: TGTGCCAGCAGCCAGGAAGACAGGAGCTCCTACGAGCAGTACTTC
CDR3aa: CASSQEDRSSYEQYF

v_gene: TRBV10-3
abundance: .
j_gene: TRBJ2-5
d_gene: .
CDR3nt: TGTGCCATCAGGGACTCACGCCAAGAGACCCAGTACTTC
CDR3aa: CAIRDSRQETQYF

v_gene: TRBV4-2
abundance: .
j_gene: TRBJ2-3
d_gene: TRBD2
CDR3nt: TGTGCCAGCAGCCAAGGACTAGCGGGGACGGGGATCGATACGCAGTATTTT
CDR3aa: CASSQGLAGTGIDTQYF

v_gene: TRBV6-2/TRBV6-3
abundance: .
j_gene: TRBJ1-1
d_gene: .
CDR3nt: TGTGCCAGCAGTTGGGGGACGTTTTTAAGTACTGAAGCTTTCTTT
CDR3aa: CASSWGTFLSTEAFF

v_gene: TRBV28
abundance: .
j_gene: TRBJ2-7
d_gene: .
CDR3nt: TGTGCCAGCAGTTTAGAAGCAGGGTGGACCTACGAGCAGTACTTC
CDR3aa: CASSLEAGWTYEQYF

v_gene: TRBV4-3
abundance: .
j_gene: TRBJ2-1
d_gene: .
CDR3nt: TGCGCCAGCAGCCCCAACCCCCCCTACAATGAGCAGTTCTTC
CDR3aa: CASSPNPPYNEQFF

v_gene: TRBV12-3/TRBV12-4
abundance: few
j_gene: TRBJ2-3
d_gene: .
CDR3nt: TGTGCCAGCATCCAAGGACCGCCGGGAGATACGCAGTATTTT
CDR3aa: CASIQGPPGDTQYF

v_gene: TRBV6-2/TRBV6-3
abundance: .
j_gene: TRBJ2-5
d_gene: TRBD2
CDR3nt: TGTGCCAGCAGTGGGACTAGTTGGGTAGAGACCCAGTACTTC
CDR3aa: CASSGTSWVETQYF

v_gene: TRBV4-3
abundance: few
j_gene: TRBJ2-5
d_gene: .
CDR3nt: TGCGCCAGCAGCCAAGACGGACTGGCTAGCGCTCCCCAAGAGACCCAGTACTTC
CDR3aa: CASSQDGLASAPQETQYF

v_gene: TRBV28
abundance: .
j_gene: TRBJ2-5
d_gene: .
CDR3nt: TGTGCCAGCAGTCTCCTCCGGGAGACCCAGTACTTC
CDR3aa: CASSLLRETQYF

v_gene: TRBV12-3/TRBV12-4
abundance: .
j_gene: TRBJ2-5
d_gene: TRBD2
CDR3nt: TGTGCCAGCAGTCCTAGCGGGGGGGAAGAGACCCAGTACTTC
CDR3aa: CASSPSGGEETQYF

v_gene: TRBV6-1
abundance: .
j_gene: TRBJ2-7
d_gene: TRBD2
CDR3nt: TGTGCCAGCAGCAAACTAGCGGGAGGGCCTTGGGAGCAGTACTTC
CDR3aa: CASSKLAGGPWEQYF

v_gene: TRBV30
abundance: .
j_gene: TRBJ2-3
d_gene: .
CDR3nt: TGTGCCTGGAGTGTTCGGAGGGGAGCAGATACGCAGTATTTT
CDR3aa: CAWSVRRGADTQYF

v_gene: TRBV12-3/TRBV12-4
abundance: .
j_gene: TRBJ2-7
d_gene: .
CDR3nt: TGTGCCAGCAGTTTGAGGGCGGGGTCGACACCCTACGAGCAGTACTTC
CDR3aa: CASSLRAGSTPYEQYF